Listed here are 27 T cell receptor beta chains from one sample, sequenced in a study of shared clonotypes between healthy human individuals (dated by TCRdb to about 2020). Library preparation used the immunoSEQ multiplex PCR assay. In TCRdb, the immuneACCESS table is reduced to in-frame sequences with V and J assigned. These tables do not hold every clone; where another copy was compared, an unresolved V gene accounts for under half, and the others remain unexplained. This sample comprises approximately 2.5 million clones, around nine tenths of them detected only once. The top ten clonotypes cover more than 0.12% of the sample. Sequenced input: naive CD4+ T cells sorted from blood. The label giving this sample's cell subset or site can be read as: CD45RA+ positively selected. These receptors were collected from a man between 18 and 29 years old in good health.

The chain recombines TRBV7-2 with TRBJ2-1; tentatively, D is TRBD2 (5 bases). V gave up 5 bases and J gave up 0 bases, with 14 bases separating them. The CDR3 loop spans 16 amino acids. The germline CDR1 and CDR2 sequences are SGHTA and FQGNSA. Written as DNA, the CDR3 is TGTGCCAGCAGCCCTCCCGGGAAAAGCTCCTACAATGAGCAGTTCTTC. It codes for CASSPPGKSSYNEQFF.

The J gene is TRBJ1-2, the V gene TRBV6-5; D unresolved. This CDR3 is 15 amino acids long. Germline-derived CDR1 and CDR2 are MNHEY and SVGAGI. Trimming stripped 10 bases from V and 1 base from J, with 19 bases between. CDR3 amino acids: CATLGREIFNYGYTF. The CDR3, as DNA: TGTGCCACGCTAGGGCGGGAGATATTTAACTATGGCTACACCTTC.

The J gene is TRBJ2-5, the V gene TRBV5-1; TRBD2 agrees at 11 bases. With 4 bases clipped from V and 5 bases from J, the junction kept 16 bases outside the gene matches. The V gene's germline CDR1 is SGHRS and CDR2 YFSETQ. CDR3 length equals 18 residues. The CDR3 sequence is CASSLTSSSGGPRETQYF. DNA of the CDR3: TGCGCCAGCAGCCTAACCTCCTCTAGCGGGGGGCCACGGGAGACCCAGTACTTC.

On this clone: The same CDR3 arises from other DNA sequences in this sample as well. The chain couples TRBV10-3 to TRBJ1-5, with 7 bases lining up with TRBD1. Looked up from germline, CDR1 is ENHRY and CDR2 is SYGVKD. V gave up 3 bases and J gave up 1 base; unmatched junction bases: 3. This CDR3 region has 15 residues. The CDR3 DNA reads TGTGCCATCAGTGAATCAGGGGGGAGCAATCAGCCCCAGCATTTT. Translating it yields CAISESGGSNQPQHF.

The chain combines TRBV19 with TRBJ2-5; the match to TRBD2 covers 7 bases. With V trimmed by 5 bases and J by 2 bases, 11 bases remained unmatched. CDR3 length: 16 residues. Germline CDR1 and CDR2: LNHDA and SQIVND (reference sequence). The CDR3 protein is CASSPRLADSQETQYF. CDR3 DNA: TGTGCCAGTAGTCCCCGACTAGCCGATTCACAAGAGACCCAGTACTTC. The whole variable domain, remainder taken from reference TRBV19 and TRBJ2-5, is DGGITQSPKYLFRKEGQNVTLSCEQNLNHDAMYWYRQDPGQGLRLIYYSQIVNDFQKGDIAEGYSVSREKKESFPLTVTSAQKNPTAFYLCASSPRLADSQETQYFGPGTRLLVL.

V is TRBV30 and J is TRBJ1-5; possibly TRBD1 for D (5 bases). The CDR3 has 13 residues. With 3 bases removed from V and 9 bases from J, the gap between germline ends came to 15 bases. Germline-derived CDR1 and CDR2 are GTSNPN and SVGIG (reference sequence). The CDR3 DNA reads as TGTGCCTGGAGCCGGGGGGTAATCGTGCCCCAGCATTTT. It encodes CAWSRGVIVPQHF.

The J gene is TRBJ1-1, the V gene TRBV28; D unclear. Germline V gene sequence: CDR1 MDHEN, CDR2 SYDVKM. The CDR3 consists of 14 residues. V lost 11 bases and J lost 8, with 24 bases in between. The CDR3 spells CAATYRTARGEAFF. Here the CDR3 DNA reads TGTGCCGCGACATACCGGACGGCCCGTGGAGAAGCTTTCTTT.

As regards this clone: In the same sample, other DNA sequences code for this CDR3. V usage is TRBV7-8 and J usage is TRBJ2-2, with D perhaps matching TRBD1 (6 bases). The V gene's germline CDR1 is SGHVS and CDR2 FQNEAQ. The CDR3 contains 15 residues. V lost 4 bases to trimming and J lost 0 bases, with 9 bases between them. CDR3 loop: CASSSQGPNTGELFF. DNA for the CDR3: TGTGCCAGCAGCTCACAGGGCCCGAACACCGGGGAGCTGTTTTTT.

CDR3 residues: CASRDQGVATEAFF. The DNA of the CDR3 is TGTGCCAGCAGAGACCAAGGGGTAGCCACTGAAGCTTTCTTT. The chain carries TRBV27 and TRBJ1-1; weak D call: TRBD1 (5 bases). V shed 6 bases and J shed 4 bases, with 15 bases lying between them. The CDR3 covers 14 residues. Germline V lookup: CDR1 MNHEY, CDR2 SMNVEV (reference sequence).

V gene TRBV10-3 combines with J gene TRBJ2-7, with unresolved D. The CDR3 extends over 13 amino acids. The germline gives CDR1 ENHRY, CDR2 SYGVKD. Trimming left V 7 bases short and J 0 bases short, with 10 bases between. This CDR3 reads CAINKGTSYEQYF. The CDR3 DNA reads TGTGCCATCAATAAGGGTACCTCCTACGAGCAGTACTTC.

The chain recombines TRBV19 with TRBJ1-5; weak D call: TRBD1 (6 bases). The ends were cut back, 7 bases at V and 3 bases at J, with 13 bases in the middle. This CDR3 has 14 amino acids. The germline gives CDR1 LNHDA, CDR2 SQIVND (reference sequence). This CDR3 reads CASTTTGNNQPQHF. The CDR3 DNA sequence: TGTGCCAGTACCACCACAGGGAACAATCAGCCCCAGCATTTT.

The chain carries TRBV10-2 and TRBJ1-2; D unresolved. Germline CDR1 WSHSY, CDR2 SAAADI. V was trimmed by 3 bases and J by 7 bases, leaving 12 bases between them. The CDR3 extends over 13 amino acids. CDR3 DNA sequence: TGCGCCAGCAGTGAACTGAGGAGGTTTGGCTACACCTTC. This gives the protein CASSELRRFGYTF.

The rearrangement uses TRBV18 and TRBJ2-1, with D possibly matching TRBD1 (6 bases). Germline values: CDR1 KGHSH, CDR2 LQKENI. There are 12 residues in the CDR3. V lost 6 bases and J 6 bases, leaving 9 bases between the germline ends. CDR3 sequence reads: CASSLDSNEQFF. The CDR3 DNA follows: TGTGCCAGCTCTTTGGACAGCAATGAGCAGTTCTTC.

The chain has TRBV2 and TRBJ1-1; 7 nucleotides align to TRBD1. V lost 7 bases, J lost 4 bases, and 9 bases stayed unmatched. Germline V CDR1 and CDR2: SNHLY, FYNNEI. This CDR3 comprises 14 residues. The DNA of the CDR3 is TGTGCCAGCACTCGACAGGGAGATGGCACTGAAGCTTTCTTT. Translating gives CASTRQGDGTEAFF.

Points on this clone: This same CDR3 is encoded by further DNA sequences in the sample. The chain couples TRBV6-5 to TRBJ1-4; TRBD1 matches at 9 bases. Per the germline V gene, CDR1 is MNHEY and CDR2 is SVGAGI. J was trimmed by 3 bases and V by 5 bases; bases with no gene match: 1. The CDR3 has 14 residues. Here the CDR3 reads CASSNRGPNEKLFF. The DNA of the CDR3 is TGTGCCAGCAGTAACAGGGGGCCTAATGAAAAACTGTTTTTT.

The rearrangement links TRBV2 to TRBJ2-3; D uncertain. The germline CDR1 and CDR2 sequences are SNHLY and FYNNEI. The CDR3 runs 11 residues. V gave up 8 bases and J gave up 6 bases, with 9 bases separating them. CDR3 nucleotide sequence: TGTGCCAGCGCCCCATGGGATACGCAGTATTTT. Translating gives CASAPWDTQYF.

The DNA of the CDR3 is TGTGCCAGCTCACCAGGATTAGATTTGGGGAACACCGGGGAGCTGTTTTTT. Encoded protein: CASSPGLDLGNTGELFF. The chain couples TRBV18 to TRBJ2-2; D unclear. The CDR3 consists of 17 residues. With 2 bases removed from V and 1 base from J, the gap between germline ends came to 14 bases. Germline CDR1 KGHSH, CDR2 LQKENI.

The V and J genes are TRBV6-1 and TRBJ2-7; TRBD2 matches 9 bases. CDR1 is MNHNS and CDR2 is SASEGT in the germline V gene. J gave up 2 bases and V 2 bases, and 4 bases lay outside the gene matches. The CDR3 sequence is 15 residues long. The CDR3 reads CASSESSGGTYEQYF. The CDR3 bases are TGTGCCAGCAGTGAAAGTAGCGGGGGCACCTACGAGCAGTACTTC.

The CDR3 DNA follows: TGTGCCTGGAGGAAAAAGATGAACACTGAAGCTTTCTTT. Translated, it gives CAWRKKMNTEAFF. This sequence joins TRBV30 and TRBJ1-1; D unresolved. Germline V CDR1 and CDR2: GTSNPN, SVGIG (reference sequence). Trimming stripped 3 bases from V and 0 bases from J, with 8 bases between. This CDR3 is built from 13 residues.

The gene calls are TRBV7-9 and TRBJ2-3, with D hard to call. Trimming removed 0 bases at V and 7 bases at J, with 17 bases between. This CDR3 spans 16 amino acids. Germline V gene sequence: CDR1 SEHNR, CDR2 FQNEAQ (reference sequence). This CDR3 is CASSLALGTMQNTQYF. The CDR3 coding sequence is TGTGCCAGCAGCTTAGCGCTGGGTACTATGCAGAATACGCAGTATTTT. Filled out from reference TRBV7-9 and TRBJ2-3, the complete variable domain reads DTGVSQNPRHKITKRGQNVTFRCDPISEHNRLYWYRQTLGQGPEFLTYFQNEAQLEKSRLLSDRFSAERPKGSFSTLEIQRTEQGDSAMYLCASSLALGTMQNTQYFGPGTRLTVL.

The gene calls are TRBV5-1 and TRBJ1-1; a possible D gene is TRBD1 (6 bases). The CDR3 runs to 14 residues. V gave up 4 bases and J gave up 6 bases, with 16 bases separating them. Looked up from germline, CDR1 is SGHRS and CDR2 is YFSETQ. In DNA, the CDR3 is TGCGCCAGCAGCGAGACTACAGGGAGGGCTGAAGCTTTCTTT. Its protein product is CASSETTGRAEAFF.

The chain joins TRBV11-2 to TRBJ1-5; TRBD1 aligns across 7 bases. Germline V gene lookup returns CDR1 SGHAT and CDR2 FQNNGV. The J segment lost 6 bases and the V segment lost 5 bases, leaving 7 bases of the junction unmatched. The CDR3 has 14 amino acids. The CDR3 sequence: CASSRGRGTQPQHF. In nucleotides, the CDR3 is TGTGCCAGCAGCCGAGGCAGGGGGACTCAGCCCCAGCATTTT.

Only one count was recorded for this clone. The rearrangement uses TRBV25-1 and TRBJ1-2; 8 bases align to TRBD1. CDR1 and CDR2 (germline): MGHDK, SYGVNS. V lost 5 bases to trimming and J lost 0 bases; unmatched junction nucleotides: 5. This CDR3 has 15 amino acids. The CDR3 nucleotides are TGTGCCAGCAGTTCGTACAGGGGGTCTAACTATGGCTACACCTTC. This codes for CASSSYRGSNYGYTF.

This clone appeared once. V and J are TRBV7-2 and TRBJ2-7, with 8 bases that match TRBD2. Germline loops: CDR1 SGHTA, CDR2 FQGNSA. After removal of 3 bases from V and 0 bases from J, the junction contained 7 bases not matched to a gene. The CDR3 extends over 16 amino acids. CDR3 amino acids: CASSLGGREASYEQYF. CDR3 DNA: TGTGCCAGCAGCTTGGGTGGGCGGGAGGCCTCCTACGAGCAGTACTTC.

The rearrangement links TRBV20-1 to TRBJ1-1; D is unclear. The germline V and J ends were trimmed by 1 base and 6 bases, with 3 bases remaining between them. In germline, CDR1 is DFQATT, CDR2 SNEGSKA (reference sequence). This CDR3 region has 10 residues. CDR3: CSARVSEAFF. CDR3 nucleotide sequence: TGCAGTGCTAGAGTGTCTGAAGCTTTCTTT.

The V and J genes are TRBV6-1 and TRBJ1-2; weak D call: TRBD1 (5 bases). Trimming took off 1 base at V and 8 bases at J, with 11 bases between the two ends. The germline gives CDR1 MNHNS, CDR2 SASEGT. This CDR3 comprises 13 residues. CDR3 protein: CASSEGDSSGYTF. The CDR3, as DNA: TGTGCCAGCAGTGAAGGAGACAGCTCCGGCTACACCTTC.

DNA of the CDR3: TGTGCCAGCAGCGCAGGGAGGAGCTCCTATAATTCACCCCTCCACTTT. This encodes CASSAGRSSYNSPLHF. The gene calls are TRBV9 and TRBJ1-6; possibly TRBD1 for D (5 bases). Trimming took off 3 bases at V and 0 bases at J, with 10 bases between the two ends. In germline, CDR1 is SGDLS, CDR2 YYNGEE. There are 16 residues in the CDR3.